These 13 T cell receptor beta chains share one sample of origin, sequenced in a study of cytotoxic CD8 clonotypes in ibrutinib-treated CLL. TCRdb keeps only in-frame clones here, not all; method: immunoSEQ multiplex PCR. The sample yields roughly 250,000 clones, 60% to 75% seen once. Sequencing was performed on PBMCs, taken after 24 months of ibrutinib treatment. Receptors were obtained from a human donor with chronic lymphocytic leukemia.

The CDR3 nucleotides are TGTGCCAGCAGCGGGGGATTGAACACTGAAGCTTTCTTT. Its translation is CASSGGLNTEAFF. V usage is TRBV7-9 and J usage is TRBJ1-1; tentatively, D is TRBD1 (5 bases). The CDR3 consists of 13 residues. The V and J ends lost 5 bases and 0 bases respectively, with 7 bases between them. CDR1 is SEHNR, CDR2 FQNEAQ, per germline (reference sequence). The full variable domain, completed using reference TRBV7-9 and TRBJ1-1, is DTGVSQNPRHKITKRGQNVTFRCDPISEHNRLYWYRQTLGQGPEFLTYFQNEAQLEKSRLLSDRFSAERPKGSFSTLEIQRTEQGDSAMYLCASSGGLNTEAFFGQGTRLTVV.

CDR3 region: CASSVAAGGNTEAFF. Here the CDR3 DNA reads TGTGCCAGCAGTGTAGCAGCCGGAGGGAACACTGAAGCTTTCTTT. V usage is TRBV2 and J usage is TRBJ1-1; no clear D gene. V was pared by 4 bases and J by 1 base, with 13 bases between. The CDR3 runs 15 residues. The germline V gene has CDR1 SNHLY and CDR2 FYNNEI. Together with reference TRBV2 and TRBJ1-1, the CDR3 gives the full variable domain: EPEVTQTPSHQVTQMGQEVILRCVPISNHLYFYWYRQILGQKVEFLVSFYNNEISEKSEIFDDQFSVERPDGSNFTLKIRSTKLEDSAMYFCASSVAAGGNTEAFFGQGTRLTVV.

This rearrangement joins TRBV28 to TRBJ1-5, with D possibly TRBD1 on 5 matching bases. Germline values: CDR1 MDHEN, CDR2 SYDVKM. Trimming took 6 bases from V and 7 from J, leaving 10 bases between them. The CDR3 is 12 amino acids. The CDR3 region has the DNA TGTGCCAGCAGCCCGCCAGGGCAGCCCCAGCATTTT. Its translation: CASSPPGQPQHF.

This clone was seen just once. This CDR3 reads CASSPRTGGSNEQFF. CDR3 DNA: TGCGCCAGCAGCCCCCGGACAGGGGGTAGCAATGAGCAGTTCTTC. The chain couples TRBV5-1 to TRBJ2-1; TRBD1 agrees at 10 bases. The ends lost 4 bases at V and 6 bases at J; junction bases unmatched: 7. This CDR3 comprises 15 residues. Germline-derived CDR1 and CDR2 are SGHRS and YFSETQ.

This chain uses TRBV9 with TRBJ2-1, with D possibly being TRBD2 (6 bases). Trimming removed 0 bases at V and 3 bases at J, with 13 bases between. The CDR3 contains 16 residues. From germline, CDR1 is SGDLS and CDR2 YYNGEE. This chain's CDR3 is CASSVGGQGGYNEQFF. CDR3 sequence (DNA): TGTGCCAGCAGCGTAGGCGGGCAGGGAGGCTACAATGAGCAGTTCTTC.

This chain connects TRBV6-6 to TRBJ1-4, with D unclear. The V end lost 5 bases, the J end lost 5 bases, and 3 bases lay between the germline ends. Germline V gene lookup returns CDR1 MNHNY and CDR2 SVGAGI (reference sequence). There are 11 residues in the CDR3. CDR3 coding DNA: TGTGCCAGCAGTAAAAATGAAAAACTGTTTTTT. It is translated as CASSKNEKLFF.

This chain joins TRBV7-9 and TRBJ2-7, with no clear D. V gave up 3 bases and J gave up 5 bases, with 17 bases separating them. CDR1 and CDR2 (germline): SEHNR, FQNEAQ (reference sequence). This CDR3 spans 15 amino acids. CDR3 sequence (DNA): TGTGCCAGCAGCTTCCGGGCCCGAAGTTTCGACGAGCAGTACTTC. It is translated as CASSFRARSFDEQYF.

This chain uses TRBV4-2 with TRBJ2-5, with D possibly being TRBD2 (5 bases). Per the germline V gene, CDR1 is LGHNA and CDR2 is YNFKEQ. Trimming removed 2 bases at V and 5 bases at J, with 9 bases between. The CDR3 has 13 residues. The CDR3 loop is CASSQWSGETQYF. The CDR3 coding sequence is TGTGCCAGCAGCCAATGGTCGGGGGAGACCCAGTACTTC.

This clone came up a few times. CDR3 residues: CAIGPGAYEQYF. The CDR3 region has the DNA TGTGCCATCGGTCCCGGAGCCTACGAGCAGTACTTC. The chain recombines TRBV10-3 with TRBJ2-7, with unresolved D. The CDR3 consists of 12 residues. The ends were cut back, 8 bases at V and 2 bases at J, with 10 bases in the middle. The germline CDR1 and CDR2 sequences are ENHRY and SYGVKD.

The rearrangement uses TRBV10-3 and TRBJ2-1; 9 bases align to TRBD2. J gave up 8 bases and V 3 bases, and 8 bases lay outside the gene matches. Germline V gene data show CDR1 as ENHRY and CDR2 as SYGVKD. CDR3 length: 15 residues. CDR3 protein: CAISDGREGRYEQFF. CDR3 coding DNA: TGTGCCATCAGTGACGGGCGGGAGGGCCGTTATGAGCAGTTCTTC.

The chain employs TRBV9 and TRBJ2-2; D gene uncertain. Germline-derived CDR1 and CDR2 are SGDLS and YYNGEE. Deletions cut 2 bases from V and 3 bases from J, with 11 bases between. CDR3 size: 15 residues. The CDR3 here is CASSVTGSDTGELFF. The DNA of the CDR3 is TGTGCCAGCAGCGTCACGGGTTCCGACACCGGGGAGCTGTTTTTT.

This chain uses TRBV28 with TRBJ1-3; the D gene is possibly TRBD1 (5 bases). Trimming removed 5 bases at V and 0 bases at J, with 11 bases between. Looked up from germline, CDR1 is MDHEN and CDR2 is SYDVKM. CDR3 length: 15 residues. For the CDR3, the DNA is TGTGCCAGCAGTCCGGACACTCTCTCTGGAAACACCATATATTTT. This encodes CASSPDTLSGNTIYF.

This clone showed up just a few times. The CDR3 nucleotides read TGCGCCAGCAGCTTGGCTATAAGGGGCTCCTACAATGAGCAGTTCTTC. Protein: CASSLAIRGSYNEQFF. The V and J genes are TRBV5-1 and TRBJ2-1, with a tentative D call TRBD1 (5 bases). This CDR3 contains 16 residues. V was clipped by 0 bases and J by 0 bases, with 10 bases between them. Germline lookup yields CDR1 SGHRS and CDR2 YFSETQ.